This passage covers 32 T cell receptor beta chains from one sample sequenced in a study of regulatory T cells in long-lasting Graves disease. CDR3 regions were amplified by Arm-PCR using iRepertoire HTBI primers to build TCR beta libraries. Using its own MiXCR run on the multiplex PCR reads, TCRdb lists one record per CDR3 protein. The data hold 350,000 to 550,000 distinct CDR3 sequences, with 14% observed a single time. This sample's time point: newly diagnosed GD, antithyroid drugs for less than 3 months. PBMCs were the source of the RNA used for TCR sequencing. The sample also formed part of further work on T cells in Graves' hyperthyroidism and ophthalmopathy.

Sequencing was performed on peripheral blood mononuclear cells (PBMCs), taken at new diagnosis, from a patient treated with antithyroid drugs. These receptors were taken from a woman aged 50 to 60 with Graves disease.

CDR3: CASSVEGDRVPGELFF. The CDR3 coding sequence is TGTGCCAGCAGCGTAGAAGGTGACAGGGTGCCCGGGGAGCTGTTTTTT. The J gene is TRBJ2-2, the V gene TRBV9, with 7 bases that match TRBD1. The CDR3 extends over 16 amino acids. Trimming at V came to 0 bases and at J to 6 bases, leaving 8 bases not matched to a gene. Germline loops: CDR1 SGDLS, CDR2 YYNGEE.

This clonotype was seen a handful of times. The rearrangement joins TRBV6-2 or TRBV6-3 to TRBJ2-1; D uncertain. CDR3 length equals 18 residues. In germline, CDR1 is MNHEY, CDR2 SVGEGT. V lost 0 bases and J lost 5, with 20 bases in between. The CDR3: CASSYSPPPLPPNNEQFF. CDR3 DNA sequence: TGTGCCAGCAGTTACTCTCCCCCCCCCTTACCACCAAACAATGAGCAGTTCTTC.

Written as DNA, the CDR3 is TGTGCCTGGAGCGGGGGTACCACAGATACGCAGTATTTT. This gives the protein CAWSGGTTDTQYF. The rearrangement links TRBV30 to TRBJ2-3; D may be TRBD2 (6 bases). Germline V gene sequence: CDR1 GTSNPN, CDR2 SVGIG (reference sequence). V lost 3 bases to trimming and J lost 2 bases, with 9 bases between them. The CDR3 loop spans 13 amino acids. Together with reference TRBV30 and TRBJ2-3, the CDR3 gives the full variable domain: SQTIHQWPATLVQPVGSPLSLECTVEGTSNPNLYWYRQAAGRGLQLLFYSVGIGQISSEVPQNLSASRPQDRQFILSSKKLLLSDSGFYLCAWSGGTTDTQYFGPGTRLTVL.

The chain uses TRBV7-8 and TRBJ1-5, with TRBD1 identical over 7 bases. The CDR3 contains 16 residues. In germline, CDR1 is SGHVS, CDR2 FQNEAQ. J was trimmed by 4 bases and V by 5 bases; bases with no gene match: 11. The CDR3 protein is CASSPARTGSNQPQHF. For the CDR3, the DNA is TGTGCCAGCAGCCCGGCCCGGACAGGCTCAAATCAGCCCCAGCATTTT.

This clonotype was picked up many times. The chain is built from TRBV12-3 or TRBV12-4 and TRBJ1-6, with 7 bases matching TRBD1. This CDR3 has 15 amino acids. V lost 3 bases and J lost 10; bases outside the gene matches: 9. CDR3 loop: CASSLKGAHGSPLHF. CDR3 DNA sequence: TGTGCCAGCAGTTTGAAGGGGGCTCACGGGTCACCCCTCCACTTT.

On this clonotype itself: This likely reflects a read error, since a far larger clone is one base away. CDR3 region: CASSQDGATEAFF. The CDR3 bases are TGTGCCAGCAGCCAAGATGGGGCAACTGAAGCTTTCTTT. This chain uses TRBV6-1 with TRBJ1-1, with D possibly being TRBD1 (5 bases). The CDR3 sequence is 13 residues long. CDR1 is MNHNS and CDR2 is SASEGT in the germline V gene. V was clipped by 6 bases and J by 5 bases, with 13 bases between them.

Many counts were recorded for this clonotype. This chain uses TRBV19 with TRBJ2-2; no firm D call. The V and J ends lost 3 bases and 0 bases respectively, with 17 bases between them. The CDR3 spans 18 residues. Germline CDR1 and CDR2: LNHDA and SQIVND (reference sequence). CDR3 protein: CASSIHGPLLANTGELFF. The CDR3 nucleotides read TGTGCCAGTAGTATCCATGGGCCTCTTCTCGCGAACACCGGGGAGCTGTTTTTT.

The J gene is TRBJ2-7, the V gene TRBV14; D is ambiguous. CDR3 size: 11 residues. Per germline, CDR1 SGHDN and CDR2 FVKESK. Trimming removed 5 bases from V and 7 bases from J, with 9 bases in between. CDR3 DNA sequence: TGTGCCAGCAGCGTTAACTGGGAGCAGTACTTC. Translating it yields CASSVNWEQYF.

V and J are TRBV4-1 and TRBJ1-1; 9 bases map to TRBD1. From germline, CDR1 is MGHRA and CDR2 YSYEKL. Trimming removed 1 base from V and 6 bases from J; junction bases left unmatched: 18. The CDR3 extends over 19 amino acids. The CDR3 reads CASSQGRGTGRSIDPEAFF. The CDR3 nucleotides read TGCGCCAGCAGCCAAGGCCGGGGGACAGGGCGGAGTATAGACCCTGAAGCTTTCTTT.

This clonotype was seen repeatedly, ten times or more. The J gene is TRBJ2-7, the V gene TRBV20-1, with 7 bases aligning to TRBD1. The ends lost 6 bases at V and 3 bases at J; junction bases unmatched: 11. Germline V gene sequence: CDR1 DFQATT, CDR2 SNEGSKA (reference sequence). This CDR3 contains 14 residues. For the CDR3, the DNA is TGCAGTGCCACCCGGGACAGAAACTACTACGAGCAGTACTTC. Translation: CSATRDRNYYEQYF.

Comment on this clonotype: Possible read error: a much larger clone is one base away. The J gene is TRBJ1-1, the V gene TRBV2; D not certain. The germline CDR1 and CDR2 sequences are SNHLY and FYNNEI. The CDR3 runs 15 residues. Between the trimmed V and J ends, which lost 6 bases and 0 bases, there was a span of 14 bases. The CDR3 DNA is TGTGCCAGCAGCTCCGGGCCTCTCATGAACACTGAAGCTTTCTTT. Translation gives CASSSGPLMNTEAFF.

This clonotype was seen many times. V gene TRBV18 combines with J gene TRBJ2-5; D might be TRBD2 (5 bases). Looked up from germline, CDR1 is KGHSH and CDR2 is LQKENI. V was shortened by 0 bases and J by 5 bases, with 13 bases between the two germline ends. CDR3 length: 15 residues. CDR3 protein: CASSPPYPSSETQYF. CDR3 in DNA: TGTGCCAGCTCACCACCGTACCCTAGCAGTGAGACCCAGTACTTC.

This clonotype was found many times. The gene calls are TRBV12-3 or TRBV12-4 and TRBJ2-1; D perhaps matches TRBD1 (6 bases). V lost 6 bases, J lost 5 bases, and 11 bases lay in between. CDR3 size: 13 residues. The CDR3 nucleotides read TGTGCCAGCAGCCAGGGGACGCACAATGAGCAGTTCTTC. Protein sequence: CASSQGTHNEQFF.

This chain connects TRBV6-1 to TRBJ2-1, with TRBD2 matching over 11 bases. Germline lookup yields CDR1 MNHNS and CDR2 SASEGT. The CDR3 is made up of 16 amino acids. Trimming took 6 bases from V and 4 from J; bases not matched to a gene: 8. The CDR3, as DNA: TGTGCCAGCAGAGATTCGGGACTAGCGGTATACAATGAGCAGTTCTTC. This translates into CASRDSGLAVYNEQFF.

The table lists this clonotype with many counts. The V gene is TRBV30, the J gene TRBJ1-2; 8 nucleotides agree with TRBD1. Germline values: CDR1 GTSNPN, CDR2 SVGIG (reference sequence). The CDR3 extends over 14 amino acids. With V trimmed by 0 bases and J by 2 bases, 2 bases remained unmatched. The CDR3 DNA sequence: TGTGCCTGGAGTGTACGGGACAGGAACTATGGCTACACCTTC. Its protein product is CAWSVRDRNYGYTF.

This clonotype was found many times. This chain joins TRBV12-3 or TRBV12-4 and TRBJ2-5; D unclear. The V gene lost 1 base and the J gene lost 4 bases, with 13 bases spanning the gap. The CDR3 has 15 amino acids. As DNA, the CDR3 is TGTGCCAGCAGTTTAGGACCCAACTTCGGAGAGACCCAGTACTTC. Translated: CASSLGPNFGETQYF.

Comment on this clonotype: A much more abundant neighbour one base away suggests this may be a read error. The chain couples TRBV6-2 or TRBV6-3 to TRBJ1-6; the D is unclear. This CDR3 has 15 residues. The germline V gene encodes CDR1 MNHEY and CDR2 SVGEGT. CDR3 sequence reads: CASSYSDGLNPPLHF. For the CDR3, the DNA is TGTGCCAGCAGTTACTCGGACGGACTTAATCCACCCCTCCACTTT.

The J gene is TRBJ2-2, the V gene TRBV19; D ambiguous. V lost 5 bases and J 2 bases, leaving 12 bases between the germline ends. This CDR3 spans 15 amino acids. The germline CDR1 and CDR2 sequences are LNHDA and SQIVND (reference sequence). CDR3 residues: CASSPVGSNTGELFF. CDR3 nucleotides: TGTGCCAGTAGTCCCGTCGGCTCCAACACCGGGGAGCTGTTTTTT.

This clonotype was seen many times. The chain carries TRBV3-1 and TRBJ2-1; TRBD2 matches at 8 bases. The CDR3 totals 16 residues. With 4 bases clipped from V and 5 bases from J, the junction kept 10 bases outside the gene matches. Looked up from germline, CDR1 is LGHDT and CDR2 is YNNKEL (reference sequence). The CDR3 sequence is CASSPLSGSRHNEQFF. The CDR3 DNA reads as TGTGCCAGCAGCCCCCTGAGCGGGAGTCGTCACAATGAGCAGTTCTTC.

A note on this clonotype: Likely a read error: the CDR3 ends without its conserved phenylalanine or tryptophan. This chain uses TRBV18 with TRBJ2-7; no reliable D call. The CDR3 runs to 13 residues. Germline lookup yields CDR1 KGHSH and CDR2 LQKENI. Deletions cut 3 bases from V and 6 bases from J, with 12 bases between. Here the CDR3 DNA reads TGTGCCAGCTCACCCCCGAGTCTAGTCGAGCAGTACCTC. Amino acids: CASSPPSLVEQYL.

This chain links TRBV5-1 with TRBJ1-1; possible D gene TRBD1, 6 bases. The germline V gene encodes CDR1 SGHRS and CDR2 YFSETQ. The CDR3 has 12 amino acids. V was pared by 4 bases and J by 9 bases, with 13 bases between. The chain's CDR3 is CASSARQDKAFF. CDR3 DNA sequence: TGCGCCAGCAGCGCTCGACAGGACAAAGCTTTCTTT.

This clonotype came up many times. The CDR3 bases are TGTGCCAGCAGTTTTCGGGCTCTCAGGACAGGACACAATCAGCCCCAGCATTTT. It codes for CASSFRALRTGHNQPQHF. This chain joins TRBV12-3 or TRBV12-4 and TRBJ1-5, with 7 bases matching TRBD1. The CDR3 consists of 18 residues. Trimming removed 3 bases from V and 3 bases from J; junction bases left unmatched: 14.

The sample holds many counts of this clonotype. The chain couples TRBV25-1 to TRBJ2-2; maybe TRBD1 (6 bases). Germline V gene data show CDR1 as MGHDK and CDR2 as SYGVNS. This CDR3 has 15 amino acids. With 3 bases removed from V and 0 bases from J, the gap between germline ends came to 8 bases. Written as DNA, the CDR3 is TGTGCCAGCAGTGACGACAGGACGAACACCGGGGAGCTGTTTTTT. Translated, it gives CASSDDRTNTGELFF. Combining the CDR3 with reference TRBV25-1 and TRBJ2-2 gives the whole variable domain EADIYQTPRYLVIGTGKKITLECSQTMGHDKMYWYQQDPGMELHLIHYSYGVNSTEKGDLSSESTVSRIRTEHFPLTLESARPSHTSQYLCASSDDRTNTGELFFGEGSRLTVL.

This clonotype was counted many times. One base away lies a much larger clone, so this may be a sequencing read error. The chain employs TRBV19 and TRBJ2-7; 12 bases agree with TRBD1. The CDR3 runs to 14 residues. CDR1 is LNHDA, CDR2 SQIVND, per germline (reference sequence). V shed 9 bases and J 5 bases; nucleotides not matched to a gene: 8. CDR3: CASSLGTGGNEQYF. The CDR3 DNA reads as TGTGCCAGCAGCTTAGGGACAGGGGGCAACGAGCAGTACTTC.

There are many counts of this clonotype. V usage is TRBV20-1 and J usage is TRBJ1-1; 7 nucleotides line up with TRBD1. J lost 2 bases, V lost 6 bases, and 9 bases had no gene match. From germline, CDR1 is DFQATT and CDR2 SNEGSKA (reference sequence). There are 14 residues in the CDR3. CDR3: CSANTQGINTEAFF. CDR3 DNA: TGCAGTGCCAACACACAGGGGATCAACACTGAAGCTTTCTTT.

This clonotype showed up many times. The CDR3 sequence: CASSSGAGGRDTQYF. The DNA for the CDR3 is TGTGCCAGCAGTTCCGGAGCGGGAGGGAGGGATACGCAGTATTTT. The J gene is TRBJ2-3, the V gene TRBV28; 10 bases fit TRBD2. Germline assignment: CDR1 MDHEN and CDR2 SYDVKM. With V trimmed by 4 bases and J by 6 bases, 7 bases remained unmatched. The CDR3 has 15 amino acids.

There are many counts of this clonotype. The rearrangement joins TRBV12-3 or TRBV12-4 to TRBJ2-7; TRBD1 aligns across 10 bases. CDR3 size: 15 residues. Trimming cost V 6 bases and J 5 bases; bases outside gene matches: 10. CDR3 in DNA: TGTGCCAGCAGAAAACGGGACAGGGGCGCCCACGAGCAGTACTTC. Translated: CASRKRDRGAHEQYF.

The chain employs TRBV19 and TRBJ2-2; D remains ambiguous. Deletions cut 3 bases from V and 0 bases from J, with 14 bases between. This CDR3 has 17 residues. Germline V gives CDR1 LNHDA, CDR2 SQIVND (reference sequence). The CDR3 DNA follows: TGTGCCAGTAGTATGGGGATAGGCTTCGCGAACACCGGGGAGCTGTTTTTT. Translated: CASSMGIGFANTGELFF.

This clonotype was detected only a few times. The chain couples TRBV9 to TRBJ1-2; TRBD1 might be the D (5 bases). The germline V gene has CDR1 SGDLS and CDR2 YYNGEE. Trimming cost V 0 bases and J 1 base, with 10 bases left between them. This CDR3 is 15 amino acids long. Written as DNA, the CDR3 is TGTGCCAGCAGCGTAGTTGGGGGTGGTAACTATGGCTACACCTTC. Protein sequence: CASSVVGGGNYGYTF. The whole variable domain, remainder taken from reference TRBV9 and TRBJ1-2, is DSGVTQTPKHLITATGQRVTLRCSPRSGDLSVYWYQQSLDQGLQFLIQYYNGEERAKGNILERFSAQQFPDLHSELNLSSLELGDSALYFCASSVVGGGNYGYTFGSGTRLTVV.

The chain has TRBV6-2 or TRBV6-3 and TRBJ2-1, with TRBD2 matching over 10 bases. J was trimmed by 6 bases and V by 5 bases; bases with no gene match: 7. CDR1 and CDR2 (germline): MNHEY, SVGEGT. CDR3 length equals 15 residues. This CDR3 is CASSKRLAGFNEQFF. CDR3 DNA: TGTGCCAGCAGTAAAAGACTAGCGGGTTTCAATGAGCAGTTCTTC.

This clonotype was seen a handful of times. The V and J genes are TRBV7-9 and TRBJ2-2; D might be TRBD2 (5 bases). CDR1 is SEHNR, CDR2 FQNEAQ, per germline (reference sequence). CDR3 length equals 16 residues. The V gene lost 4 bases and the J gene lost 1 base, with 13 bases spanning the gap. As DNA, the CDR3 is TGTGCCAGCAGCTCCCTGGACTCCATGAACACCGGGGAGCTGTTTTTT. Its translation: CASSSLDSMNTGELFF.

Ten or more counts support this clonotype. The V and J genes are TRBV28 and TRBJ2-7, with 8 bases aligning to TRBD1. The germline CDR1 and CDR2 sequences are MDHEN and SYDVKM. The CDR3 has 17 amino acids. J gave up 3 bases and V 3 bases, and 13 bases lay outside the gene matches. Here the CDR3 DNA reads TGTGCCAGCAGTTTTCGTTACAGGGGGAGAAGGGACTACGAGCAGTACTTC. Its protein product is CASSFRYRGRRDYEQYF.